This TCR beta chain was captured by sequencing in a study of blood T cell repertoires in COVID-19. Study information: Sources were T cells, B-cell-depleted T cells, or PBMCs; the material itself was cDNA or gDNA.

Clones were sequenced by immunoSEQ multiplex PCR, and TCRdb holds only the in-frame ones, with some missing. The table records approximately 190,000 clones, about 80% of them present only once. Germline V gene sequence: CDR1 SGHNT, CDR2 YYREEE (reference sequence). Trimming removed 4 bases from V and 3 bases from J; junction bases left unmatched: 7. This CDR3 region has 16 residues. Sample: PBMCs or T cells enriched from blood (not recorded which). This chain connects TRBV5-4 to TRBJ2-2, with 9 bases lining up with TRBD1. The receptor comes from an older woman with acute COVID-19. Here the CDR3 reads CASSVPGQGYTGELFF. The CDR3 coding sequence is TGTGCCAGCAGCGTTCCGGGACAGGGCTACACCGGGGAGCTGTTTTTT. The variable domain in full, completed from reference TRBV5-4 and TRBJ2-2, reads ETGVTQSPTHLIKTRGQQVTLRCSSQSGHNTVSWYQQALGQGPQFIFQYYREEENGRGNFPPRFSGLQFPNYSSELNVNALELDDSALYLCASSVPGQGYTGELFFGEGSRLTVL.